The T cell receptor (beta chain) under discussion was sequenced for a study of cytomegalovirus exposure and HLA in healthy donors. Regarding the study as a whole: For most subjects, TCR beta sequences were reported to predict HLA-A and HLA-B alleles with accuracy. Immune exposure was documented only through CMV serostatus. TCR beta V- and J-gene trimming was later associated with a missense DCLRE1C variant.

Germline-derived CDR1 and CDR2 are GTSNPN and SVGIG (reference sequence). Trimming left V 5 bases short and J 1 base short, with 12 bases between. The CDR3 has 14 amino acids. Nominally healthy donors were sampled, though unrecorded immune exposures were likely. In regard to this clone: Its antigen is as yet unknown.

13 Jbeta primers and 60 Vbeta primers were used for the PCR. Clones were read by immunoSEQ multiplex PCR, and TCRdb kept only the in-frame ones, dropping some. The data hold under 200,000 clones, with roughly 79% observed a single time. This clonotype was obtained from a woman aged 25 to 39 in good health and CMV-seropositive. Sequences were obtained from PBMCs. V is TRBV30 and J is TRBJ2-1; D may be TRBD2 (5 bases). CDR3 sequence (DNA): TGTGCCTGGCGATTTGCGGGTTCCTACAATGAGCAGTTCTTC. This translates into CAWRFAGSYNEQFF.